Listed here is a single T cell receptor (beta chain). The antigen remains undetermined. The sample is drawn from a study of T cell responses to AZD1222 COVID-19 vaccine. Libraries were prepared by immunoSEQ multiplex PCR; TCRdb keeps only in-frame clonotypes and omits some of them. The sample has some 87,000 clones; 90% to 95% are singletons. The germline V and J ends were trimmed by 6 bases and 4 bases, with 7 bases remaining between them. In germline, CDR1 is LNHDA, CDR2 SQIVND (reference sequence). The CDR3 length is 11 residues. Study-wide results and limits: Repertoire sampling was restricted to post-peak T cell response timepoints.

This chain links TRBV19 with TRBJ2-7; D remains unclear. This sample comprised peripheral blood, obtained on day 0 of MenACWY control vaccination. The sequence was obtained from an adult in good health. The DNA for the CDR3 is TGTGCCAGTAGGGGGATATACGAGCAGTACTTC. Its translation: CASRGIYEQYF.